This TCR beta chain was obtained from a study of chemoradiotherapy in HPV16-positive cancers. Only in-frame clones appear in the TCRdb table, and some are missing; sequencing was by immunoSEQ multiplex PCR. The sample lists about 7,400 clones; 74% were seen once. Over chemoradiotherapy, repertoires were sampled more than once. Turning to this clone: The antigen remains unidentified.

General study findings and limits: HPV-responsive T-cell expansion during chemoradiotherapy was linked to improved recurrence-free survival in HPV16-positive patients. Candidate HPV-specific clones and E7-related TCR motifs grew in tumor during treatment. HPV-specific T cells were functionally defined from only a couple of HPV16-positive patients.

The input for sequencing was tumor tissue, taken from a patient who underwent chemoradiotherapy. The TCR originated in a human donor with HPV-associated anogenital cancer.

The CDR3 here is CASGPPPLNSGANVLTF. The CDR3 DNA sequence: TGTGCTAGTGGCCCTCCCCCGTTGAACTCTGGGGCCAACGTCCTGACTTTC. The chain carries TRBV12-5 and TRBJ2-6, with no clear D. This CDR3 contains 17 residues. Per the germline V gene, CDR1 is LGHNT and CDR2 is FRNRAP. Trimming took off 6 bases at V and 0 bases at J, with 15 bases between the two ends.